Listed below are T cell receptor beta chains from one sample, sequenced in a study of T cell repertoires in cytomegalovirus infection. These receptors lack a known antigen. TCRdb processed the reads anew with MiXCR; each CDR3 protein has one entry. In the table there are approximately 1,000,000 distinct CDR3 sequences, approximately 33% of which are singletons. Sequenced here: cultured CD8+ T cells from PBMCs, sampled from culture after CMV antigen stimulation. These receptors were obtained from a human donor in good health (CMV status not recorded). Some clones in this sample may be carry-over from other donors' samples. The CDR3 runs from the conserved cysteine through the conserved F or W. A D gene is named only where the DNA matches it firmly. Where a row states a size, it is once, few, many or the class of an expanded clone; other rows omit it.

v_call: TRBV5-4; j_call: TRBJ1-2; d_call: .; clone_size: .; cdr3_aa: CASSPGPAFYYGYTF; cdr3_nt: TGTGCCAGCAGCCCCGGGCCCGCCTTTTACTATGGCTACACCTTC
v_call: TRBV7-6; j_call: TRBJ1-2; d_call: .; clone_size: many; cdr3_aa: CASSLDPLAPANYGYTF; cdr3_nt: TGTGCCAGCAGCTTAGACCCTCTGGCTCCCGCTAACTATGGCTACACCTTC
v_call: TRBV5-1; j_call: TRBJ2-6; d_call: .; clone_size: .; cdr3_aa: CASTPVNSGANVLTF; cdr3_nt: TGCGCCAGCACTCCCGTCAACTCTGGGGCCAACGTCCTGACTTTC
v_call: TRBV11-2; j_call: TRBJ2-5; d_call: .; clone_size: .; cdr3_aa: CASSSEWGGGETQYF; cdr3_nt: TGTGCCAGCAGCTCCGAGTGGGGGGGCGGTGAGACCCAGTACTTC
v_call: TRBV7-6; j_call: TRBJ2-2; d_call: .; clone_size: .; cdr3_aa: CASSGEFAGELFF; cdr3_nt: TGTGCCAGCAGCGGGGAATTTGCCGGGGAGCTGTTTTTT
v_call: TRBV5-6; j_call: TRBJ2-1; d_call: .; clone_size: .; cdr3_aa: CASSDRGNSYNEQFF; cdr3_nt: TGTGCCAGCAGTGACCGGGGCAACTCCTACAATGAGCAGTTCTTC
v_call: TRBV24-1; j_call: TRBJ2-1; d_call: .; clone_size: .; cdr3_aa: CATSDPIRGENNEQFF; cdr3_nt: TGTGCCACCAGTGACCCGATCAGGGGGGAAAACAATGAGCAGTTCTTC
v_call: TRBV28; j_call: TRBJ2-4; d_call: .; clone_size: few; cdr3_aa: CASSSTRDISGFKNIQYF; cdr3_nt: TGTGCCAGCAGTTCTACCCGGGACATCTCGGGATTCAAAAACATTCAGTACTTC
v_call: TRBV7-9; j_call: TRBJ2-5; d_call: .; clone_size: many; cdr3_aa: CASSRSGGLETQYF; cdr3_nt: TGTGCCAGCAGTCGATCCGGGGGCCTGGAGACCCAGTACTTC
v_call: TRBV6-5; j_call: TRBJ1-1; d_call: .; clone_size: many; cdr3_aa: CASSYSTELTEAFF; cdr3_nt: TGTGCCAGCAGTTACTCGACGGAGTTGACTGAAGCTTTCTTT
v_call: TRBV7-2; j_call: TRBJ2-7; d_call: TRBD1; clone_size: many; cdr3_aa: CASSLFDRGTYEQYF; cdr3_nt: TGTGCCAGCAGCTTATTTGACAGGGGGACCTACGAGCAGTACTTC
v_call: TRBV6-1; j_call: TRBJ1-1; d_call: .; clone_size: few; cdr3_aa: CASKVTEAFF; cdr3_nt: TGTGCCAGCAAGGTCACTGAAGCTTTCTTT
v_call: TRBV9; j_call: TRBJ2-5; d_call: TRBD1; clone_size: .; cdr3_aa: CASSGGTDRTQYF; cdr3_nt: TGTGCCAGCAGCGGGGGGACAGATAGGACCCAGTACTTC
v_call: TRBV7-9; j_call: TRBJ2-7; d_call: .; clone_size: .; cdr3_aa: CASSSWGEQYF; cdr3_nt: TGTGCCAGCAGCTCTTGGGGCGAGCAGTACTTC
v_call: TRBV19; j_call: TRBJ1-1; d_call: .; clone_size: .; cdr3_aa: CASSTLGRAEGDTEAFF; cdr3_nt: TGTGCCAGTAGTACCCTGGGCAGGGCCGAGGGGGACACTGAAGCTTTCTTT
v_call: TRBV6-5; j_call: TRBJ2-3; d_call: .; clone_size: few; cdr3_aa: CASSRPEDFDTDTQYF; cdr3_nt: TGTGCCAGCAGCCGCCCAGAGGACTTCGACACAGATACGCAGTATTTT
v_call: TRBV6-2/TRBV6-3; j_call: TRBJ1-1; d_call: .; clone_size: few; cdr3_aa: CASHRGDTEAFF; cdr3_nt: TGTGCCAGCCACCGGGGGGACACTGAAGCTTTCTTT
v_call: TRBV2; j_call: TRBJ1-5; d_call: .; clone_size: .; cdr3_aa: CASRALTSGVNQPQHF; cdr3_nt: TGTGCCAGCAGGGCCCTCACTTCAGGGGTCAATCAGCCCCAGCATTTT
v_call: TRBV7-6; j_call: TRBJ1-6; d_call: .; clone_size: few; cdr3_aa: CASSYRNSPLHF; cdr3_nt: TGTGCCAGCAGTTACAGGAATTCACCCCTCCACTTT
v_call: TRBV4-3; j_call: TRBJ1-4; d_call: .; clone_size: .; cdr3_aa: CASSPPILRQYRVWEKLFF; cdr3_nt: TGCGCCAGCAGCCCCCCAATTCTCCGTCAATACAGGGTGTGGGAAAAACTGTTTTTT
v_call: TRBV12-3/TRBV12-4; j_call: TRBJ2-1; d_call: .; clone_size: .; cdr3_aa: CASSHGLYNEQFF; cdr3_nt: TGTGCCAGCAGTCATGGACTCTACAATGAGCAGTTCTTC
v_call: TRBV19; j_call: TRBJ1-5; d_call: .; clone_size: few; cdr3_aa: CASSFGRRYRDTQPQHF; cdr3_nt: TGTGCCAGTAGTTTCGGTCGGCGCTACAGGGATACTCAGCCCCAGCATTTT
v_call: TRBV10-3; j_call: TRBJ1-1; d_call: .; clone_size: .; cdr3_aa: CAISEFRREDTEAFF; cdr3_nt: TGTGCCATCAGTGAGTTTCGGAGGGAGGACACTGAAGCTTTCTTT
v_call: TRBV20-1; j_call: TRBJ1-1; d_call: TRBD1; clone_size: .; cdr3_aa: CSAITGTGRNTEAFF; cdr3_nt: TGCAGTGCCATTACCGGGACAGGCCGGAACACTGAAGCTTTCTTT
v_call: TRBV28; j_call: TRBJ1-5; d_call: TRBD1; clone_size: .; cdr3_aa: CASSHTGDIMPQHF; cdr3_nt: TGTGCCAGCAGTCACACAGGGGATATCATGCCCCAGCATTTT
v_call: TRBV28; j_call: TRBJ2-2; d_call: TRBD2; clone_size: few; cdr3_aa: CASSPPTAGGRGAGELFF; cdr3_nt: TGTGCCAGCAGTCCCCCCACGGCGGGGGGGCGTGGTGCCGGGGAGCTGTTTTTT
v_call: TRBV6-2/TRBV6-3; j_call: TRBJ2-7; d_call: TRBD2; clone_size: .; cdr3_aa: CASSYGGLAGGDDSYEQYF; cdr3_nt: TGTGCCAGCAGTTACGGGGGACTAGCGGGGGGTGACGACTCCTACGAGCAGTACTTC
v_call: TRBV27; j_call: TRBJ1-6; d_call: .; clone_size: few; cdr3_aa: CASSLPSSSYNSPLHF; cdr3_nt: TGTGCCAGCAGTTTACCCTCAAGCTCCTATAATTCACCCCTCCACTTT
v_call: TRBV10-2; j_call: TRBJ2-6; d_call: .; clone_size: few; cdr3_aa: CASSGPPGRVNSGANVLTF; cdr3_nt: TGCGCCAGCAGTGGCCCTCCGGGACGGGTTAACTCTGGGGCCAACGTCCTGACTTTC
v_call: TRBV2; j_call: TRBJ2-7; d_call: TRBD1; clone_size: .; cdr3_aa: CASSEVTGGYEQYF; cdr3_nt: TGTGCCAGCAGTGAGGTCACAGGGGGCTACGAGCAGTACTTC
v_call: TRBV7-6; j_call: TRBJ2-5; d_call: .; clone_size: few; cdr3_aa: CASSRKWRAEGQETQYF; cdr3_nt: TGTGCCAGCAGCCGGAAGTGGAGGGCTGAGGGTCAGGAGACCCAGTACTTC
v_call: TRBV7-8; j_call: TRBJ1-2; d_call: TRBD1; clone_size: few; cdr3_aa: CASSLSTLGQDYGYTF; cdr3_nt: TGTGCCAGCAGCTTATCCACCCTAGGACAGGACTATGGCTACACCTTC
v_call: TRBV18; j_call: TRBJ2-6; d_call: .; clone_size: .; cdr3_aa: CASSPPTGAGANVLTF; cdr3_nt: TGTGCCAGCTCACCACCCACAGGAGCCGGGGCCAACGTCCTGACTTTC
v_call: TRBV27; j_call: TRBJ2-3; d_call: TRBD2; clone_size: few; cdr3_aa: CASSLSVGLAGASTDTQYF; cdr3_nt: TGTGCCAGCAGTTTATCGGTTGGACTAGCGGGGGCTAGCACAGATACGCAGTATTTT
v_call: TRBV12-3/TRBV12-4; j_call: TRBJ2-5; d_call: TRBD2; clone_size: .; cdr3_aa: CASSSGGGGTQYF; cdr3_nt: TGTGCCAGCAGCTCCGGGGGGGGAGGGACCCAGTACTTC
v_call: TRBV11-2; j_call: TRBJ1-5; d_call: .; clone_size: .; cdr3_aa: CASSLVGGNNQPQHF; cdr3_nt: TGTGCCAGCAGCTTAGTAGGAGGCAACAATCAGCCCCAGCATTTT
v_call: TRBV2; j_call: TRBJ1-4; d_call: .; clone_size: .; cdr3_aa: CAALGGLATNEKLFF; cdr3_nt: TGTGCCGCGCTAGGGGGATTGGCAACTAATGAAAAACTGTTTTTT
v_call: TRBV6-2/TRBV6-3; j_call: TRBJ2-1; d_call: .; clone_size: .; cdr3_aa: CASDGRASSYNEQFF; cdr3_nt: TGTGCCAGCGACGGACGGGCGAGCTCCTACAATGAGCAGTTCTTC
v_call: TRBV5-6; j_call: TRBJ2-5; d_call: TRBD1; clone_size: .; cdr3_aa: CASSPRQGGGETQYF; cdr3_nt: TGTGCCAGCAGCCCTAGACAGGGCGGTGGGGAGACCCAGTACTTC
v_call: TRBV10-3; j_call: TRBJ1-5; d_call: TRBD1; clone_size: .; cdr3_aa: CAIRPGTGSNQPQHF; cdr3_nt: TGTGCCATCAGGCCGGGGACAGGGAGCAATCAGCCCCAGCATTTT
v_call: TRBV7-2; j_call: TRBJ2-1; d_call: .; clone_size: few; cdr3_aa: CASSTRDSSYNEQFF; cdr3_nt: TGTGCCAGCAGCACCCGGGACTCTTCCTACAATGAGCAGTTCTTC
v_call: TRBV6-5; j_call: TRBJ1-3; d_call: .; clone_size: few; cdr3_aa: CASGEGRSSGNTIYF; cdr3_nt: TGTGCCAGCGGGGAAGGGCGATCCTCTGGAAACACCATATATTTT
v_call: TRBV2; j_call: TRBJ2-3; d_call: .; clone_size: few; cdr3_aa: CASSEVRILLTDTQYF; cdr3_nt: TGTGCCAGCAGTGAAGTCAGGATCCTACTCACAGATACGCAGTATTTT
v_call: TRBV7-9; j_call: TRBJ2-2; d_call: TRBD1; clone_size: .; cdr3_aa: CASSHNRDRDTGELFF; cdr3_nt: TGTGCCAGCAGCCACAACCGGGACAGGGACACCGGGGAGCTGTTTTTT
v_call: TRBV13; j_call: TRBJ2-7; d_call: .; clone_size: .; cdr3_aa: CANSGGLASYEQYF; cdr3_nt: TGTGCCAACAGCGGAGGACTGGCCTCCTACGAGCAGTACTTC
v_call: TRBV7-2; j_call: TRBJ2-1; d_call: .; clone_size: many; cdr3_aa: CASSLGLYSEQFF; cdr3_nt: TGTGCCAGCAGCCTGGGACTCTACAGTGAGCAGTTCTTC
v_call: TRBV27; j_call: TRBJ1-2; d_call: .; clone_size: .; cdr3_aa: CASSFLSGAVLGDGYTF; cdr3_nt: TGTGCCAGCAGTTTCCTCTCCGGGGCAGTCTTAGGCGATGGCTACACCTTC
v_call: TRBV6-1; j_call: TRBJ2-3; d_call: TRBD1; clone_size: many; cdr3_aa: CATRQGASTDTQYF; cdr3_nt: TGTGCCACCAGACAGGGGGCCAGCACAGATACGCAGTATTTT
v_call: TRBV12-3/TRBV12-4; j_call: TRBJ2-5; d_call: .; clone_size: .; cdr3_aa: CASSLKGAETQYF; cdr3_nt: TGTGCCAGCAGTTTAAAGGGCGCAGAGACCCAGTACTTC
v_call: TRBV12-3/TRBV12-4; j_call: TRBJ2-1; d_call: .; clone_size: few; cdr3_aa: CASQGQSSYNEQFF; cdr3_nt: TGTGCCAGCCAAGGTCAGAGCTCCTACAATGAGCAGTTCTTC
v_call: TRBV7-2; j_call: TRBJ1-2; d_call: TRBD1; clone_size: many; cdr3_aa: CASRPGGDGYTF; cdr3_nt: TGTGCCAGCAGACCAGGGGGCGACGGCTACACCTTC
v_call: TRBV7-9; j_call: TRBJ1-2; d_call: .; clone_size: many; cdr3_aa: CASTNRGTDGYTF; cdr3_nt: TGTGCCAGCACCAATAGAGGGACCGATGGCTACACCTTC
v_call: TRBV7-9; j_call: TRBJ2-5; d_call: .; clone_size: many; cdr3_aa: CASSLAGGLVETQYF; cdr3_nt: TGTGCCAGCAGCTTAGCTGGGGGCCTCGTCGAGACCCAGTACTTC
v_call: TRBV9; j_call: TRBJ2-3; d_call: .; clone_size: .; cdr3_aa: CASSVKRTDTQYF; cdr3_nt: TGTGCCAGCAGCGTGAAAAGGACAGATACGCAGTATTTT
v_call: TRBV29-1; j_call: TRBJ1-4; d_call: .; clone_size: .; cdr3_aa: CSVLQAATNEKLFF; cdr3_nt: TGCAGCGTTCTTCAAGCGGCAACTAATGAAAAACTGTTTTTT
v_call: TRBV7-9; j_call: TRBJ2-1; d_call: TRBD1; clone_size: .; cdr3_aa: CASSFSDRGLREQLF; cdr3_nt: TGTGCCAGCAGCTTCTCGGACAGGGGGCTTAGGGAGCAGTTGTTC
v_call: TRBV27; j_call: TRBJ1-2; d_call: TRBD1; clone_size: few; cdr3_aa: CASSFGQVNYGYTF; cdr3_nt: TGTGCCAGCAGTTTCGGACAGGTTAACTATGGCTACACCTTC
v_call: TRBV15; j_call: TRBJ1-2; d_call: TRBD1; clone_size: .; cdr3_aa: CATSRDLAGGYGYTF; cdr3_nt: TGTGCCACCAGCAGAGATCTGGCAGGGGGTTATGGCTACACCTTC
v_call: TRBV2; j_call: TRBJ1-6; d_call: .; clone_size: few; cdr3_aa: CASAQGYSGLNSPLHF; cdr3_nt: TGTGCCAGCGCCCAAGGGTACAGCGGCCTAAATTCACCCCTCCACTTT
v_call: TRBV27; j_call: TRBJ1-4; d_call: .; clone_size: few; cdr3_aa: CASRRRASNEKLFF; cdr3_nt: TGTGCCAGCAGAAGGCGAGCCTCTAATGAAAAACTGTTTTTT